This TCR beta chain came from a study of T cells after yellow fever vaccination. Production of TCR cDNA was by 5'RACE template switching, which also added a universal primer site and UMIs. TCRdb called the 5' RACE reads again in MiXCR, with one record for every CDR3 protein. In the table there are some 340,000 distinct CDR3 sequences, over 4% of which are singletons. Broader study findings: In post-booster samples, most primary-vaccination clones reappeared (about 95% CD4, around 87% CD8). In FACS-sorted repertoires, abundant clonotypes from the bulk population could appear as contaminants.

The CDR3 length is 17 residues. The germline V gene has CDR1 MNHEY and CDR2 SMNVEV (reference sequence). V gave up 3 bases and J gave up 0 bases, with 12 bases separating them. This clonotype was observed a handful of times. Its antigen remains unidentified. The chain recombines TRBV27 with TRBJ1-6, with D perhaps TRBD1 (5 bases). This TCR derives from a man aged 18 to 30 who received the YFV17D yellow fever vaccine. Sequences were derived from PBMCs, sampled 5 days after the yellow fever booster vaccination. The CDR3 DNA reads TGTGCCAGCAGTTTCCGCGGGGGGAGCTCCTATAATTCACCCCTCCACTTT. Protein sequence: CASSFRGGSSYNSPLHF.